This T cell receptor beta chain was identified in a study of CXCR4 blockade with PD-1 therapy in pancreatic cancer. Regarding this clone: The antigen is unknown.

Profiled with immunoSEQ multiplex PCR; TCRdb holds only in-frame clones, not every one. The sample records more than 15,000 clones, around 70% being singletons. Germline values: CDR1 LNHDA, CDR2 SQIVND (reference sequence). Trimming left V 1 base short and J 2 bases short, with 9 bases between. This CDR3 is built from 14 residues. Study outcomes and limitations: Tumors were clonally expanded, mean around 0.14 versus 0.05 in healthy blood.

This sequence originates from a human donor with pancreatic ductal adenocarcinoma. The chain carries TRBV19 and TRBJ2-7, with a tentative D call TRBD1 (6 bases). Sequenced: tumor tissue. The CDR3 coding sequence is TGTGCCAGTAGTATAGGAGGGGGAACCTACGAGCAGTACTTC. Translation: CASSIGGGTYEQYF.